The 27 T cell receptor beta chains presented below share a single source sample, sequenced in a study of T cell repertoires in cytomegalovirus infection. These receptors lack a known antigen. TCRdb re-called the reads with MiXCR, one entry per CDR3 protein. The sample shows 54,000 or so distinct CDR3 sequences, 25% to 40% of them seen only once. Sequencing was carried out using PBMCs, sequenced either directly or after in vitro stimulation (not recorded which). These TCRs come from a human donor in good health (CMV status not recorded). Some clones in this sample may be carry-over from other donors' samples.

The chain has TRBV4-2 and TRBJ2-3; TRBD2 might be the D (6 bases). This CDR3 comprises 16 residues. CDR1 and CDR2 (germline): LGHNA, YNFKEQ. V lost 7 bases and J 2 bases, leaving 19 bases between the germline ends. CDR3 bases: TGTGCCAGCACCATCGGGACTTCCCAGGCCACAGATACGCAGTATTTT. This translates into CASTIGTSQATDTQYF.

This chain uses TRBV6-2 or TRBV6-3 with TRBJ2-1; possible D gene TRBD1, 6 bases. V was shortened by 8 bases and J by 12 bases, with 20 bases between the two germline ends. Germline CDR1 and CDR2: MNHEY and SVGEGT. The CDR3 contains 13 residues. The CDR3 DNA sequence: TGTGCCAGCGGGAGTTTCGACAGGCGCGGGCAGTTCTTC. This codes for CASGSFDRRGQFF.

The chain uses TRBV30 and TRBJ2-1; D may correspond to TRBD1 or TRBD2 (5 bases each). This CDR3 spans 16 amino acids. Per germline, CDR1 GTSNPN and CDR2 SVGIG (reference sequence). V was trimmed by 0 bases and J by 4 bases, leaving 16 bases between them. The CDR3 region is CAWSVLPGRVYNEQFF. CDR3 coding DNA: TGTGCCTGGAGTGTACTACCGGGACGGGTATACAATGAGCAGTTCTTC. The full variable domain, its missing parts supplied by reference TRBV30 and TRBJ2-1, is SQTIHQWPATLVQPVGSPLSLECTVEGTSNPNLYWYRQAAGRGLQLLFYSVGIGQISSEVPQNLSASRPQDRQFILSSKKLLLSDSGFYLCAWSVLPGRVYNEQFFGPGTRLTVL.

The V and J genes are TRBV7-9 and TRBJ1-5, with a possible D match to TRBD1 (6 bases). This CDR3 is 13 amino acids long. Germline loops: CDR1 SEHNR, CDR2 FQNEAQ (reference sequence). Trimming left V 4 bases short and J 5 bases short, with 9 bases between. CDR3 nucleotides: TGTGCCAGCAGCTGGACAGTAGATCAGCCCCAGCATTTT. It encodes CASSWTVDQPQHF.

This chain links TRBV4-1 with TRBJ2-1, with 10 bases fitting TRBD1. Germline trimming cut 0 bases from V and 12 bases from J; bases unmatched to any gene: 2. CDR3 length: 13 amino acids. CDR1 is MGHRA and CDR2 is YSYEKL in the germline V gene. The CDR3 loop is CASSQERDRGQFF. The DNA for the CDR3 is TGCGCCAGCAGCCAAGAAAGGGACAGGGGGCAGTTCTTC.

This clonotype was seen more than once but under ten times. J is TRBJ1-6 and V is TRBV11-3; 9 positions agree with TRBD1. V lost 3 bases to trimming and J lost 1 base; unmatched junction nucleotides: 10. CDR3 size: 19 residues. CDR1 and CDR2 from the germline V gene are SGHNT and YENEEA. In nucleotides, the CDR3 is TGTGCCAGCAGCTTGTCGACAGGGGGAGGGGGATCCTATAATTCACCCCTCCACTTT. Its translation is CASSLSTGGGGSYNSPLHF.

The chain carries TRBV10-3 and TRBJ1-5, with a weak D call TRBD1 (6 bases). The CDR3 contains 16 residues. Germline lookup yields CDR1 ENHRY and CDR2 SYGVKD. V was pared by 5 bases and J by 1 base, with 15 bases between. Here the CDR3 DNA reads TGTGCCATCAGTCCAGAAGGGGGGCCCAGCAATCAGCCCCAGCATTTT. It is translated as CAISPEGGPSNQPQHF.

This clonotype has ten or more counts. The chain combines TRBV7-2 with TRBJ2-5; D is undetermined. The germline V and J ends were trimmed by 5 bases and 2 bases, with 9 bases remaining between them. Germline values: CDR1 SGHTA, CDR2 FQGNSA. The CDR3 has 13 amino acids. CDR3 residues: CASSPDGQETQYF. As DNA, the CDR3 is TGTGCCAGCAGCCCTGACGGACAAGAGACCCAGTACTTC.

The table lists this clonotype with a few counts. The rearrangement joins TRBV4-1 to TRBJ2-7; D could derive from TRBD1 or TRBD2 (7 bases each). The V gene lost 4 bases and the J gene lost 6 bases, with 19 bases spanning the gap. This CDR3 contains 15 residues. The V gene's germline CDR1 is MGHRA and CDR2 YSYEKL. The CDR3 nucleotides are TGCGCCAGCAGCCCCAGGGGGGGGGATTCGGCCGAGCAGTACTTC. This translates into CASSPRGGDSAEQYF.

This clonotype showed up just a few times. This chain uses TRBV2 with TRBJ1-4; TRBD1 might be the D (6 bases). Trimming pared 7 bases from V and 3 bases from J, leaving 12 bases between. Germline V gene sequence: CDR1 SNHLY, CDR2 FYNNEI. The CDR3 runs to 14 residues. CDR3 sequence: CASKKGGANEKLFF. In nucleotides, the CDR3 is TGTGCCAGCAAGAAGGGGGGAGCTAATGAAAAACTGTTTTTT.

This chain connects TRBV5-4 to TRBJ1-6; the D is unclear. V dropped 2 bases and J dropped 0 bases, with 15 bases sitting between them. The CDR3 is 18 amino acids. Germline CDR1 and CDR2: SGHNT and YYREEE (reference sequence). The CDR3: CASSFSGNSRSYNSPLHF. The CDR3 DNA sequence: TGTGCCAGCAGCTTCTCGGGAAACTCCCGCTCCTATAATTCACCCCTCCACTTT.

The DNA for the CDR3 is TGTGCCAGCAGCTGGCAGGGGCCCCAATACGAGCAGTACTTC. Amino acid sequence: CASSWQGPQYEQYF. The chain links TRBV7-2 to TRBJ2-7; a weak D match, TRBD1 (6 bases). V was cut by 4 bases and J by 4 bases, with 14 bases left in between. The germline gives CDR1 SGHTA, CDR2 FQGNSA. The CDR3 totals 14 residues.

A few counts support this clonotype. The J gene is TRBJ1-5, the V gene TRBV5-4; perhaps TRBD1 as D (6 bases). This CDR3 is built from 19 residues. V lost 3 bases, J lost 4 bases, and 26 bases lay in between. Germline CDR1 and CDR2: SGHNT and YYREEE (reference sequence). CDR3 sequence: CASSSTNRVANVENQPQHF. CDR3 DNA sequence: TGTGCCAGCAGCTCGACAAACAGGGTAGCGAACGTAGAAAATCAGCCCCAGCATTTT.

This clonotype was counted only a few times. J is TRBJ2-5 and V is TRBV6-2 or TRBV6-3; D is possibly TRBD2 (6 bases). The germline V gene has CDR1 MNHEY and CDR2 SVGEGT. V was trimmed by 7 bases and J by 1 base, leaving 16 bases between them. CDR3 length: 15 amino acids. The CDR3 DNA sequence: TGTGCCAGCAACTACCATAGCGGAGTCCAAGAGACCCAGTACTTC. Protein: CASNYHSGVQETQYF.

This clonotype was seen at least ten times. DNA of the CDR3: TGTGCCAGCAGCCCCCTGGACACCACAGATACGCAGTATTTT. Its translation is CASSPLDTTDTQYF. The chain couples TRBV7-8 to TRBJ2-3; tentatively, D is TRBD1 (5 bases). The ends were cut back, 5 bases at V and 2 bases at J, with 11 bases in the middle. The CDR3 extends over 14 amino acids. The germline CDR1 and CDR2 sequences are SGHVS and FQNEAQ.

The chain recombines TRBV7-2 with TRBJ2-3, with 8 bases matching TRBD2. This CDR3 has 16 residues. Germline V lookup: CDR1 SGHTA, CDR2 FQGNSA. Unmatched junction bases numbered 6, after V lost 4 bases and J lost 0 bases. The CDR3 DNA is TGTGCCAGCAGCTCCACTAGCGGAATTAGCACAGATACGCAGTATTTT. Amino acid sequence: CASSSTSGISTDTQYF.

This clonotype has more than one count but fewer than ten. The genes are TRBV4-1 and TRBJ1-1; no clear D. With 4 bases removed from V and 7 bases from J, the gap between germline ends came to 13 bases. Germline V lookup: CDR1 MGHRA, CDR2 YSYEKL. The CDR3 is 13 amino acids. CDR3 sequence (DNA): TGCGCCAGCAGCCCTTCGAATCAGGATGAAGCTTTCTTT. This gives the protein CASSPSNQDEAFF.

V gene TRBV27 combines with J gene TRBJ1-1, with TRBD1 as a possible D gene (5 bases). Germline V gene sequence: CDR1 MNHEY, CDR2 SMNVEV (reference sequence). CDR3 length: 15 amino acids. V gave up 6 bases and J gave up 1 base, with 15 bases separating them. The CDR3 nucleotides are TGTGCCAGCAGCCCGAGGGGCGTTTGGAACACTGAAGCTTTCTTT. It codes for CASSPRGVWNTEAFF.

J is TRBJ2-2 and V is TRBV24-1; 10 bases are a match to TRBD1. The V and J ends lost 9 bases and 3 bases, in that order; junction bases with no gene match: 3. The CDR3 sequence is 14 residues long. Germline CDR1 and CDR2: KGHDR and SFDVKD. CDR3 sequence: CATRTGGDTGELFF. CDR3 DNA sequence: TGTGCCACCCGGACAGGGGGGGACACCGGGGAGCTGTTTTTT.

This clonotype counts as medium-sized. The rearrangement links TRBV25-1 to TRBJ2-1; D unresolved. Between the trimmed V and J ends, which lost 1 base and 5 bases, there was a span of 9 bases. The CDR3 is made up of 14 amino acids. CDR1 is MGHDK, CDR2 SYGVNS, per germline. The CDR3 DNA reads as TGTGCCAGCAGTGAATTCAACCTCAACAATGAGCAGTTCTTC. Translation: CASSEFNLNNEQFF.

A few counts support this clonotype. This chain joins TRBV7-2 and TRBJ2-3, with TRBD2 as a possible D gene (6 bases). The CDR3 runs 17 residues. The V gene's germline CDR1 is SGHTA and CDR2 FQGNSA. Trimming took off 6 bases at V and 1 base at J, with 20 bases between the two ends. CDR3 sequence reads: CASRGIGERRGTDTQYF. The CDR3 coding sequence is TGTGCCAGCAGAGGCATAGGGGAGCGGAGGGGCACAGATACGCAGTATTTT.

This clonotype has only a few counts. V and J are TRBV4-1 and TRBJ2-1; D gene uncertain. V was shortened by 4 bases and J by 9 bases, with 10 bases between the two germline ends. From germline, CDR1 is MGHRA and CDR2 YSYEKL. CDR3 size: 12 residues. The CDR3 reads CASSLPRGEQFF. The CDR3 DNA follows: TGCGCCAGCAGCCTGCCTCGTGGTGAGCAGTTCTTC.

J is TRBJ1-4 and V is TRBV25-1; no clear D gene. The CDR3 is 15 residues long. Germline CDR1 and CDR2: MGHDK and SYGVNS. Trimming left V 0 bases short and J 8 bases short, with 13 bases between. The CDR3 reads CASSEYGVRKEKLFF. CDR3 in DNA: TGTGCCAGCAGTGAATATGGGGTTCGGAAAGAAAAACTGTTTTTT.

This sequence joins TRBV28 and TRBJ2-7, with D perhaps TRBD1 (6 bases). Germline-derived CDR1 and CDR2 are MDHEN and SYDVKM. V was shortened by 4 bases and J by 4 bases, with 8 bases between the two germline ends. CDR3 length equals 12 residues. The DNA of the CDR3 is TGTGCCAGCAGTTCGGACAGATACGAGCAGTACTTC. Translated, it gives CASSSDRYEQYF. The full variable domain, with the rest looked up from reference TRBV28 and TRBJ2-7, is DVKVTQSSRYLVKRTGEKVFLECVQDMDHENMFWYRQDPGLGLRLIYFSYDVKMKEKGDIPEGYSVSREKKERFSLILESASTNQTSMYLCASSSDRYEQYFGPGTRLTVT.

The chain has TRBV18 and TRBJ1-3; tentatively, D is TRBD1 (5 bases). From germline, CDR1 is KGHSH and CDR2 LQKENI. Deletions cut 2 bases from V and 7 bases from J, with 9 bases between. The CDR3 runs to 13 residues. The CDR3 region is CASSPSDSNTIYF. In nucleotides, the CDR3 is TGTGCCAGCTCACCATCCGACAGTAACACCATATATTTT. The entire variable domain, with the rest obtained from reference TRBV18 and TRBJ1-3, is as follows: NAGVMQNPRHLVRRRGQEARLRCSPMKGHSHVYWYRQLPEEGLKFMVYLQKENIIDESGMPKERFSAEFPKEGPSILRIQQVVRGDSAAYFCASSPSDSNTIYFGEGSWLTVV.

The chain is built from TRBV5-4 and TRBJ1-1; D possibly corresponds to TRBD1 (5 bases). V lost 6 bases and J lost 3, with 21 bases in between. The CDR3 sequence is 16 residues long. The germline gives CDR1 SGHNT, CDR2 YYREEE (reference sequence). The CDR3 sequence: CASKEAGFGLDTEAFF. CDR3 DNA sequence: TGTGCCAGCAAAGAGGCAGGGTTTGGTTTAGACACTGAAGCTTTCTTT. The entire variable domain, with the rest obtained from reference TRBV5-4 and TRBJ1-1, is as follows: ETGVTQSPTHLIKTRGQQVTLRCSSQSGHNTVSWYQQALGQGPQFIFQYYREEENGRGNFPPRFSGLQFPNYSSELNVNALELDDSALYLCASKEAGFGLDTEAFFGQGTRLTVV.

The sample holds a few counts of this clonotype. In DNA form, the CDR3 reads TGTGCCAGCAGCTCCGGGACAGGGGCCACTGAAGCTTTCTTT. Translating it yields CASSSGTGATEAFF. V and J are TRBV7-2 and TRBJ1-1; 10 bases fit TRBD1. Germline lookup yields CDR1 SGHTA and CDR2 FQGNSA. J was trimmed by 4 bases and V by 4 bases; bases with no gene match: 3. The CDR3 is made up of 14 amino acids.